The T cell receptor beta chain described here comes from a study of blood T cell repertoires in COVID-19. Study in general: Samples taken during acute and convalescent COVID-19 were collected in the United States, Italy and Spain. PBMCs, B-cell-depleted T cells, or T cells provided the cDNA or gDNA that made up the material.

Living in about two dozen US areas, the participants were between about 18 and 90 years of age. Clinical history reported by participants formed the basis on which cohorts were assigned. This clone showed up just once. Assay: immunoSEQ multiplex PCR; the TCRdb copy retains only in-frame clones and omits some. Among around 230,000 clones listed, nearly 90% were seen once. The CDR3 is 15 residues long. CDR1 and CDR2 from the germline V gene are SEHNR and FQNEAQ (reference sequence). V was shortened by 1 base and J by 2 bases, with 8 bases between the two germline ends. Sequencing was done on a sample of PBMCs or T cells enriched from blood (not recorded which). The chain links TRBV7-9 to TRBJ2-2; maybe TRBD1 (5 bases). The clonotype comes from a woman aged 25-40 years with acute COVID-19. The CDR3 protein is CASSLEQGNTGELFF. The CDR3 DNA reads TGTGCCAGCAGCTTAGAGCAGGGCAACACCGGGGAGCTGTTTTTT.